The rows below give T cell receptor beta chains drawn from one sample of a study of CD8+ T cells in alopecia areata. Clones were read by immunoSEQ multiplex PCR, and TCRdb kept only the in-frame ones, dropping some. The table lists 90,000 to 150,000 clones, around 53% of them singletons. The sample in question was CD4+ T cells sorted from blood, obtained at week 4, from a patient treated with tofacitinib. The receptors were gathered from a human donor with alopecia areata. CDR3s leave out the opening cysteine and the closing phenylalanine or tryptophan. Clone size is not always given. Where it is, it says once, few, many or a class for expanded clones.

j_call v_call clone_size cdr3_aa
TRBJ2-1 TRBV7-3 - ASSLGLAGPLEQF
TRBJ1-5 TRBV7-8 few ASSLARGASNQPQH
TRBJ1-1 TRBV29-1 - SVEIVGTEAF
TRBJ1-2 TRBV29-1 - SAGTVDGGYT
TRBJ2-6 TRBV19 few ASSSTGTSGGFGANVLT
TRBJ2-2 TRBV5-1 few ASSLAGTGDTGELF
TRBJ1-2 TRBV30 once AWSAYTGATGTGHRYT
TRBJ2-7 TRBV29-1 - SGLNRDKRMQY
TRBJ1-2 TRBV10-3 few AISEGKRIYGYT
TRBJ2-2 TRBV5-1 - ASSLGIALTGELF
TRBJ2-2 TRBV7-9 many ASSLAVNGELF
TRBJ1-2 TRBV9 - ASSVDSLYGYT
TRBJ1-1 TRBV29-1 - SGTGNPLGLNTEAF
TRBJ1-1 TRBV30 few AWSALGGSSTEAF
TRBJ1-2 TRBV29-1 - SVDPRDSFYGYT
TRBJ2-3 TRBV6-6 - ASTSTDTQY
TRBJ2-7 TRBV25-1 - ASSEWGTGGYEQY
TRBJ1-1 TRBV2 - ASGPEMNTEAF
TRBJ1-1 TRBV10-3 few AISVQGESEAF
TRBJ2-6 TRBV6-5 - ASARASGANVLT
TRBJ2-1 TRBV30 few AWSQRAPYNEQF
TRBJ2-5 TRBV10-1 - ASSREGHQETQY
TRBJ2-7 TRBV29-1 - SVEDRAAGGLYEQY
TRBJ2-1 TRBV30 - AWSTNEIAGGGKQF
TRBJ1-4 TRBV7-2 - ASSLRQGTGKLF
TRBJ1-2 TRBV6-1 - ASSPYSNYGYT
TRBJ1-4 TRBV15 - ATSVGQGEEKLF
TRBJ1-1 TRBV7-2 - ASTRQGLGEAF
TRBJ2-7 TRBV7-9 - ASSILAGGLGYEQY
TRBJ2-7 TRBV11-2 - ASSSRGWMQY
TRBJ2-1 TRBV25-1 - ASSELANEQF
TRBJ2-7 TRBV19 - ASSMKQGPGEQY
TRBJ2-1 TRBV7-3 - ASSLSGTGGEQF
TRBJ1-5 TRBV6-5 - ASSPTGRQPQH
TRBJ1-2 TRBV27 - ASSFRGVGYGYT
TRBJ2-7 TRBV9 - ASSVDGQGGEQY
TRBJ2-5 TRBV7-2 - ASRRTKGGTRGRETQY
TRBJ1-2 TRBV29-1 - SVDESNYGYT
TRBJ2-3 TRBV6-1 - ASAREATDTQY
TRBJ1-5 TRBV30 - AWSSQGFNQPQH
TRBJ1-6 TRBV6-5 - ASRRQQNSPLH
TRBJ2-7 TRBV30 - AGTPRDRPYEQY
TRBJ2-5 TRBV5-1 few ASSLEGQGQETQY
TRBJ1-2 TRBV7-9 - ASSFGAGGLYGYT
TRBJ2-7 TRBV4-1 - ASSQDHQRGRSSYEQY
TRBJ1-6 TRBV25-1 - ASRATGEVTPLH
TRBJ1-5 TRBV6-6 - ASSSSGGQGNQPQH